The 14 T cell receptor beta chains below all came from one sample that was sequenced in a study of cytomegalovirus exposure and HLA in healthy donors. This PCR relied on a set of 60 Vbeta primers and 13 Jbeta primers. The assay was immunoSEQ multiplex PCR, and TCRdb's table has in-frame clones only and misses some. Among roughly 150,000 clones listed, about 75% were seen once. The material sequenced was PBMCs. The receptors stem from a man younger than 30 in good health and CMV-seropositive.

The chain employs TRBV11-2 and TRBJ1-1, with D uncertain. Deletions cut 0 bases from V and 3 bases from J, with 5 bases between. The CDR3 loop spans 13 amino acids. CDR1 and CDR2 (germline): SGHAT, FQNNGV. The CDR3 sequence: CASSLEEDTEAFF. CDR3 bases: TGTGCCAGCAGCTTAGAGGAGGACACTGAAGCTTTCTTT.

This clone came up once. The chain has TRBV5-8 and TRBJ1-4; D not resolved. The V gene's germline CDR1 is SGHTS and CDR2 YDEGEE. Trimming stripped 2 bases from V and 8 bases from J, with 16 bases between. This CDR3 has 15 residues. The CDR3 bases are TGTGCCAGCAGCTTCCGACAACCCGACCGGGAAAAACTGTTTTTT. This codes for CASSFRQPDREKLFF.

CDR3 amino acids: CASTDRAPDGYTF. The DNA of the CDR3 is TGTGCCAGCACCGACAGGGCCCCTGACGGCTACACCTTC. This chain connects TRBV28 to TRBJ1-2; 7 bases align to TRBD1. The CDR3 runs to 13 residues. CDR1 MDHEN and CDR2 SYDVKM come from the germline V gene. Unmatched junction bases numbered 10, after V lost 7 bases and J lost 8 bases.

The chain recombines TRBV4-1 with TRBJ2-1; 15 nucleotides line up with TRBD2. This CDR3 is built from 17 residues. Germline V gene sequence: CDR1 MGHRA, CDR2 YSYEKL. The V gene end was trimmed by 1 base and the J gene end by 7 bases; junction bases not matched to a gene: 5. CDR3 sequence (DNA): TGCGCCAGCAGCCAAGGGCCCGGGACTAGCGGGAGGAATGAGCAGTTCTTC. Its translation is CASSQGPGTSGRNEQFF.

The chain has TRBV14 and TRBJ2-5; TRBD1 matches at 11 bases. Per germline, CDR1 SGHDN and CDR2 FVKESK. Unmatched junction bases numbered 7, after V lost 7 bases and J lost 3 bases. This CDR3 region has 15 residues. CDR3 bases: TGTGCCAGCAACCAGAGGGGACAGGGGGAAGAGACCCAGTACTTC. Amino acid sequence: CASNQRGQGEETQYF.

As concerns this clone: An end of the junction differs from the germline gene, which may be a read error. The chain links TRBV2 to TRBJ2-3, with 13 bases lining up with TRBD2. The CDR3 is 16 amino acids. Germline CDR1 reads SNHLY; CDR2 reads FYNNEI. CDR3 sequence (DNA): TGTGCCAGTTCTGATTGGACTAGCGGGAGCAGAGATACGCAGTATTTT. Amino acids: CASSDWTSGSRDTQYF. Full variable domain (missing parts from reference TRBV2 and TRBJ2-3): EPEVTQTPSHQVTQMGQEVILRCVPISNHLYFYWYRQILGQKVEFLVSFYNNEISEKSEIFDDQFSVERPDGSNFTLKIRSTKLEDSAMYFCASSDWTSGSRDTQYFGPGTRLTVL.

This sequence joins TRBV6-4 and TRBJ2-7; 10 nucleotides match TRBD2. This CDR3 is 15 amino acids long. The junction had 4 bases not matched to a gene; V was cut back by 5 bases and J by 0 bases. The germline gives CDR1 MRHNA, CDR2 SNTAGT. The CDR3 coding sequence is TGTGCCAGCAGTCTCGGACTAGCGGACTCCTACGAGCAGTACGTC. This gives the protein CASSLGLADSYEQYV.

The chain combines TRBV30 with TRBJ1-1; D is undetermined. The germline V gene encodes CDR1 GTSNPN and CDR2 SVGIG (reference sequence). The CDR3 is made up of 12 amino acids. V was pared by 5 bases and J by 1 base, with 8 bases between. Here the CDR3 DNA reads TGTGCCTGGGGTCAGGAGAACACTGAAGCTTTCTTT. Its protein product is CAWGQENTEAFF.

In DNA, the CDR3 is TGTGCCAGCAGCTTCGGGGACACTGAAGCTTTCTTT. The encoded protein is CASSFGDTEAFF. The rearrangement links TRBV5-6 to TRBJ1-1; no firm D call. Per germline, CDR1 SGHDT and CDR2 YYEEEE. V was trimmed by 2 bases and J by 3 bases, leaving 5 bases between them. This CDR3 has 12 amino acids.

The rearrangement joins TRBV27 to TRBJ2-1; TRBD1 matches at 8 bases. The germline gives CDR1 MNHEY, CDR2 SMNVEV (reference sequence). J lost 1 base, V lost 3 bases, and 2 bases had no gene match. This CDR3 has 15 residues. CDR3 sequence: CASSLTGESYNEQFF. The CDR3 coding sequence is TGTGCCAGCAGTTTGACAGGGGAATCCTACAATGAGCAGTTCTTC.

The CDR3 DNA reads TGTGCCAGCAGTCCAGCCTTGTCGGGAGGGCGGGACATTCAGTACTTC. It translates to CASSPALSGGRDIQYF. The V gene is TRBV2, the J gene TRBJ2-4; 8 bases fit TRBD2. CDR3 length: 16 amino acids. CDR1 is SNHLY, CDR2 FYNNEI, per germline. Trimming at V came to 5 bases and at J to 8 bases, leaving 14 bases not matched to a gene. Looking up the rest from reference TRBV2 and TRBJ2-4 gives the full variable domain: EPEVTQTPSHQVTQMGQEVILRCVPISNHLYFYWYRQILGQKVEFLVSFYNNEISEKSEIFDDQFSVERPDGSNFTLKIRSTKLEDSAMYFCASSPALSGGRDIQYFGAGTRLSVL.

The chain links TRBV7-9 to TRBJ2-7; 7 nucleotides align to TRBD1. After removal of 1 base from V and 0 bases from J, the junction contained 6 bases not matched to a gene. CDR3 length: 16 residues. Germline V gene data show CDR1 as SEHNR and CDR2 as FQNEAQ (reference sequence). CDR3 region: CASSLDWDSSSYEQYV. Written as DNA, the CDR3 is TGTGCCAGCAGCTTAGATTGGGACAGTAGCTCCTACGAGCAGTACGTC.

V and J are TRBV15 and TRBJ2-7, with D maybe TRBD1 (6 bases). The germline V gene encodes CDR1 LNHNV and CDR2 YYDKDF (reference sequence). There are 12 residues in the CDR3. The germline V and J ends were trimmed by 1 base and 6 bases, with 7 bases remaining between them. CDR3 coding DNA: TGTGCCACCAGCAGAGCCAGGGGCGAGCAGTACGTC. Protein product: CATSRARGEQYV.

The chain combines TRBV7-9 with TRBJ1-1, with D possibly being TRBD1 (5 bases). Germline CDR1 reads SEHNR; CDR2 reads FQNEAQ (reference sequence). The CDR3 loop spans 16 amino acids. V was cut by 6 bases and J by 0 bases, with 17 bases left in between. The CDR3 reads CASSFAPGQLNTEAFF. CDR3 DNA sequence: TGTGCCAGCAGTTTTGCGCCAGGGCAATTGAACACTGAAGCTTTCTTT.